This T cell receptor beta chain originates from a study of T cells in Graves' hyperthyroidism and ophthalmopathy. It was RNA transcripts that yielded the amplified TCR beta CDR3 regions. Primed by the HTBI set, a first-round RT-PCR was run on the TCR CDR3. TCRdb analysed the multiplex PCR reads with MiXCR anew, one entry per CDR3 protein. The sample shows 370,000 or so distinct CDR3 sequences, approximately 25% of them seen only once. Study outcomes and limitations: The model anticipated ophthalmopathy a median about six months pre-onset.

The CDR3 covers 14 residues. The V gene lost 3 bases and the J gene lost 3 bases, with 12 bases spanning the gap. Ten or more counts support this clonotype. What it binds is unknown. The rearrangement joins TRBV12-3 or TRBV12-4 to TRBJ2-7; weak D call: TRBD2 (6 bases). This receptor was identified in a man in his forties or fifties with Graves' hyperthyroidism. The sequencing input was blood. The CDR3 loop is CASSFRDFSYEQYF. As DNA, the CDR3 is TGTGCCAGCAGTTTTAGGGACTTCAGCTACGAGCAGTACTTC.